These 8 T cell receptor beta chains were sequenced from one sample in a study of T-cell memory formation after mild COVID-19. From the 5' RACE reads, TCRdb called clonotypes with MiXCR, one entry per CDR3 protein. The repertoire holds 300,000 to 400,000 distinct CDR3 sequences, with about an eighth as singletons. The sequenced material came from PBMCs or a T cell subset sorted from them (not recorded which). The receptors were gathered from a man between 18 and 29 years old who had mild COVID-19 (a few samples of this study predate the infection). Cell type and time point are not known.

DNA for the CDR3: TGTGCCAGCAGTCCCCGGACCGACACAGATACGCAGTATTTT. Translation: CASSPRTDTDTQYF. This chain connects TRBV6-4 to TRBJ2-3; no reliable D call. Per the germline V gene, CDR1 is MRHNA and CDR2 is SNTAGT. V dropped 5 bases and J dropped 2 bases, with 11 bases sitting between them. This CDR3 region has 14 residues.

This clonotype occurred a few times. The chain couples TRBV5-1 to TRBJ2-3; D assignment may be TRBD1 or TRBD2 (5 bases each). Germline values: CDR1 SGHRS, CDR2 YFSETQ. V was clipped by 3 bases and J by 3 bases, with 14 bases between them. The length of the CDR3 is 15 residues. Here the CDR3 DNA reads TGCGCCAGCAGCTGGGCCGGGGCGGAGACAGATACGCAGTATTTT. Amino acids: CASSWAGAETDTQYF. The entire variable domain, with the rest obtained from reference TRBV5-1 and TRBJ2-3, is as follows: KAGVTQTPRYLIKTRGQQVTLSCSPISGHRSVSWYQQTPGQGLQFLFEYFSETQRNKGNFPGRFSGRQFSNSRSEMNVSTLELGDSALYLCASSWAGAETDTQYFGPGTRLTVL.

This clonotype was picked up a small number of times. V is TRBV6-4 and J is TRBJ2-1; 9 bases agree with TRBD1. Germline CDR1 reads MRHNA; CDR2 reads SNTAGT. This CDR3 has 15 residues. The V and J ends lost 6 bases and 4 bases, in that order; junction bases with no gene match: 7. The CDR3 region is CASSLTGTGYNEQFF. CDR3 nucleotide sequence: TGTGCCAGCAGCCTTACCGGGACAGGGTACAATGAGCAGTTCTTC.

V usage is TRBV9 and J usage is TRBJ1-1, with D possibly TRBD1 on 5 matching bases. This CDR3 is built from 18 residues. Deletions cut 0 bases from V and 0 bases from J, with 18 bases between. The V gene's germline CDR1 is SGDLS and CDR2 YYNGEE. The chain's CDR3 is CASSVVGTGGHMNTEAFF. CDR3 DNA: TGTGCCAGCAGCGTAGTGGGTACAGGAGGACACATGAACACTGAAGCTTTCTTT.

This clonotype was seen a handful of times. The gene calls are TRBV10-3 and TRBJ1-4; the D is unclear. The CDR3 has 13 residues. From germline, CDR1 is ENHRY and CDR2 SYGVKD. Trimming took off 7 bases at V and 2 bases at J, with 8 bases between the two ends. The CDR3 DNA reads TGTGCCATCAATTCTGGGACTAATGAAAAACTGTTTTTT. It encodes CAINSGTNEKLFF.

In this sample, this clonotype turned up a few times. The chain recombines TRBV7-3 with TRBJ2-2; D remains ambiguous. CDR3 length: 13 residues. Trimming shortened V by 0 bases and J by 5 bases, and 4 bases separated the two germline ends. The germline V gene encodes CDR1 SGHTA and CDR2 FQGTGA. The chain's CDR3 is CASSLTRTGELFF. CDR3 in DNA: TGTGCCAGCAGCTTAACAAGGACCGGGGAGCTGTTTTTT. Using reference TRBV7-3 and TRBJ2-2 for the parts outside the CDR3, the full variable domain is GAGVSQTPSNKVTEKGKYVELRCDPISGHTALYWYRQSLGQGPEFLIYFQGTGAADDSGLPNDRFFAVRPEGSVSTLKIQRTERGDSAVYLCASSLTRTGELFFGEGSRLTVL.

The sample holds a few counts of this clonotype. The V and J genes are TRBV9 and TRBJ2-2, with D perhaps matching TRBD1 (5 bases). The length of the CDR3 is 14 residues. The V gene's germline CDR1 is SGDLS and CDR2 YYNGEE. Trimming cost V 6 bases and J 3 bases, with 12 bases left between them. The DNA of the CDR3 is TGTGCCAGCACCCGCCAGGGATACACCGGGGAGCTGTTTTTT. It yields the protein CASTRQGYTGELFF.

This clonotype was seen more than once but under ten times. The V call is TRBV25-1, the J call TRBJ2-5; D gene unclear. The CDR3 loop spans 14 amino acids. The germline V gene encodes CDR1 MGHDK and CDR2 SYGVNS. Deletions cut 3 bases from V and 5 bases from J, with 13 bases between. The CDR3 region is CASSDTGGSETQYF. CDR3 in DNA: TGTGCCAGCAGTGACACGGGTGGCTCGGAGACCCAGTACTTC.